The rows below give T cell receptor beta chains drawn from one sample of a study of cytotoxic CD8 clonotypes in ibrutinib-treated CLL. Data came from immunoSEQ multiplex PCR; TCRdb stores just in-frame clones and leaves some out. The profile shows just under 70,000 clones, under 70% of them singletons. Sequencing was performed on PBMCs, taken after 12 months of ibrutinib treatment. The receptor set was obtained from a human donor with chronic lymphocytic leukemia. Each CDR3 is given with its conserved first and last residue. The D gene is left open where the match is weak.

V gene	D gene	J gene	CDR3 protein
TRBV28	TRBD1	TRBJ1-6	CASSPGQGISPLHF
TRBV25-1	NA	TRBJ1-4	CASSGANNEKLFF
TRBV7-9	NA	TRBJ1-4	CASSLEPQNEKLFF
TRBV15	NA	TRBJ1-2	CATSRGRIGANYGYTF
TRBV18	NA	TRBJ1-1	CASSPGTVNTEAFF
TRBV7-6	NA	TRBJ1-1	CASSSQGDTEAFF
TRBV7-2	NA	TRBJ1-2	CASSLVRAGYGYTF
TRBV5-4	NA	TRBJ1-2	CASSLVTGYGYTF
TRBV7-8	TRBD1	TRBJ1-1	CASSPGTDSEAFF
TRBV10-2	NA	TRBJ2-1	CASSESFRQSGQFF
TRBV5-4	NA	TRBJ2-7	CASSPYLLASEQYF
TRBV9	TRBD2	TRBJ2-2	CASSVEGTSGIGELFF
TRBV11-2	NA	TRBJ1-6	CASSLEGFDNSPLHF
TRBV9	NA	TRBJ2-3	CASSDLAGADTQYF
TRBV7-9	NA	TRBJ2-5	CASSTRGGNAQETQYF
TRBV5-6	TRBD2	TRBJ2-3	CASSPRLAGGADTQYF
TRBV6-4	TRBD2	TRBJ2-5	CASSLSGGGWETQYF
TRBV6-1	NA	TRBJ1-2	CASTFAGEGFYGYTF
TRBV7-2	TRBD1	TRBJ2-2	CASSPRTGLHTGELFF
TRBV6-6	NA	TRBJ1-2	CASKRGNYGYTF
TRBV27	TRBD1	TRBJ1-2	CASGSRTGSYGYTF
TRBV9	NA	TRBJ2-2	CASSVADGELFF
TRBV30	TRBD2	TRBJ2-5	CAWSGGAGETQYF
TRBV19	TRBD2	TRBJ2-3	CASRRLATSTDTQYF
TRBV11-2	NA	TRBJ2-5	CASSSRDTYLQETQYF
TRBV11-2	NA	TRBJ2-7	CASSFPGSYEQYF
TRBV14	TRBD2	TRBJ2-1	CASSLLTSGGAREQFF
TRBV18	TRBD1	TRBJ2-5	CASSKGRQGIIETQYF
TRBV6-5	NA	TRBJ1-1	CASRRAPLGTEAFF
TRBV9	TRBD1	TRBJ1-4	CASSVQGAGEKLFF
TRBV7-2	NA	TRBJ1-3	CASSLSPGTAGNTIYF
TRBV30	TRBD1	TRBJ1-5	CAWSRQGGGQPQHF
TRBV6-5	NA	TRBJ2-1	CASSQTQEYNEQFF
TRBV7-2	TRBD1	TRBJ1-6	CASSPGQGRDNSPLHF
TRBV7-9	TRBD1	TRBJ2-2	CASSSQGAGELFF
TRBV18	NA	TRBJ1-1	CASSRTVNTEAFF
TRBV5-8	NA	TRBJ1-2	CASSHYRRSNYGYTF
TRBV10-3	NA	TRBJ2-3	CAISEGIAKSDTQYF
TRBV7-2	NA	TRBJ2-7	CASSSFIVYEQYF
TRBV28	TRBD1	TRBJ1-2	CASTQGQYGYTF
TRBV6-5	NA	TRBJ1-1	CASYRSRLTEAFF
TRBV28	NA	TRBJ1-5	CASRQGGQPQHF
TRBV5-1	TRBD1	TRBJ2-7	CASSPARQGVYEQYF
TRBV30	NA	TRBJ1-5	CAWTQDGSNQPQHF
TRBV28	NA	TRBJ2-7	CASSFGGRSYEQYF
TRBV5-5	NA	TRBJ1-5	CASNPDSYSNQPQHF
TRBV11-2	TRBD1	TRBJ1-2	CASSRGQTNGYTF
TRBV6-5	NA	TRBJ1-4	CASSEGGFNEKLFF
TRBV5-6	NA	TRBJ2-7	CASSLFGDTSYEQYF
TRBV6-6	NA	TRBJ2-1	CASSSYYNEQFF
TRBV10-3	NA	TRBJ1-2	CAISESNGPPVYGYTF
TRBV28	NA	TRBJ1-1	CASSLGTDKVAEAFF
TRBV7-8	NA	TRBJ2-1	CASSLRGLDYNEQFF
TRBV7-2	NA	TRBJ2-7	CASSRQGGEQYF
TRBV10-1	TRBD2	TRBJ2-7	CASMMRGGTYEQYF
TRBV7-3	NA	TRBJ1-5	CASSLTGGMGKQPQHF
TRBV15	NA	TRBJ1-6	CATSRDRRSSYNSPLHF
TRBV7-8	TRBD1	TRBJ2-7	CASSLIGTGGYEQYF